This T cell receptor (beta chain) derives from a study of control samples from healthy donors and cancer patients. TCRdb keeps only in-frame clones here, not all; method: immunoSEQ multiplex PCR. The table shows 95,000 to 150,000 clones, with approximately 92% occurring only once. From germline, CDR1 is GTSNPN and CDR2 SVGIG (reference sequence). The CDR3 is 15 residues long. Sequencing input: PBMCs. The genes are TRBV30 and TRBJ1-6; D is ambiguous. The receptor comes from a man at least 80 years old with head and neck cancer. CDR3 sequence reads: CAISTESSYNSPLHF. CDR3 nucleotide sequence: TGTGCAATTTCAACAGAGAGCTCCTATAATTCACCCCTCCACTTT.